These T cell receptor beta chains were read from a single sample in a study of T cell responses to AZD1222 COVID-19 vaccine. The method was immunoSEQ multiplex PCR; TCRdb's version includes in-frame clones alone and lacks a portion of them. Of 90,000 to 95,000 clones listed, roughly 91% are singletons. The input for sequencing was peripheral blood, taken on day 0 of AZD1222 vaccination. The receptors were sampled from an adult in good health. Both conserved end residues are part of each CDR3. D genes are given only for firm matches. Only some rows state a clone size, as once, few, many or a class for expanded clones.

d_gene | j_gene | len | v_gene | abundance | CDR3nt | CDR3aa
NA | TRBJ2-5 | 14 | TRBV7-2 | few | TGTGCCAGCAGCTCGGACTTACCAAGAGAGACCCAGTACTTC | CASSSDLPRETQYF
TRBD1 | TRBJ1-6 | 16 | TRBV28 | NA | TGTGCCAGCCAACGTCCCGGGACAGGTATAGGGTCACCCCTCCACTTT | CASQRPGTGIGSPLHF
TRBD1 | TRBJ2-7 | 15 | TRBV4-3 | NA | TGCGCCAGCAGCCAAGAAAGACAGGGGAGGTACGAGCAGTACTTC | CASSQERQGRYEQYF
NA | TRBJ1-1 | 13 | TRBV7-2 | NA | TGTGCCAGCAGCTGGGGACAGAACACTGAAGCTTTCTTT | CASSWGQNTEAFF
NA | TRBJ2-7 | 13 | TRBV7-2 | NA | TGTGCCAGCAGCGCCCAAGCGACTTACGAGCAGTACTTC | CASSAQATYEQYF
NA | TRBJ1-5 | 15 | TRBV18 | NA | TGTGCCAGCTCACCAGGAGGGAATAGCAATCAGCCCCAGCATTTT | CASSPGGNSNQPQHF
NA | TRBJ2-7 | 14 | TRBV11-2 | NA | TGTGCCAGCAGTTTGCAATCGATGGGTGGCGAGCAGTACTTC | CASSLQSMGGEQYF
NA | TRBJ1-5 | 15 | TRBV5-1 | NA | TGCGCCAGCAGCTTGGGACCCCTGGGAGGGGAGCCCCAGCATTTT | CASSLGPLGGEPQHF
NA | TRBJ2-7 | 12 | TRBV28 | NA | TGTGCCAGCGCTGGGGATTCCTACGAGCAGTACTTC | CASAGDSYEQYF
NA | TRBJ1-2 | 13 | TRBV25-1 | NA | TGTGCCAGCAGTGACACCGCGGGCTATGGCTACACCTTC | CASSDTAGYGYTF
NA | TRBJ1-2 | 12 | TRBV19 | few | TGTGCCAGTGGGACTCCTCAGGGGGGCTACACCTTC | CASGTPQGGYTF
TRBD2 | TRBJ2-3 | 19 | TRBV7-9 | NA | TGTGCCAGCAGCCCACCAAGAGGGCGGGGGGACGGTTCGGGTGATACGCAGTATTTT | CASSPPRGRGDGSGDTQYF
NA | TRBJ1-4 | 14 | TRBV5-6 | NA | TGTGCCAGCAGCTTGAGAGGGAACAATGAAAAACTGTTTTTT | CASSLRGNNEKLFF
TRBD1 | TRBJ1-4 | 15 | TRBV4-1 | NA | TGCGCCAGCAGCCTGACAGGGGGCACTAATGAAAAACTGTTTTTT | CASSLTGGTNEKLFF
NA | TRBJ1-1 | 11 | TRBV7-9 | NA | TGTGCCAGCAGCCTAACCAGTGAAGCTTTCTTT | CASSLTSEAFF
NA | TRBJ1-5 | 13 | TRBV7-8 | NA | TGTGCCAGCAGCCACGACCGAAATCAGCCCCAGCATTTT | CASSHDRNQPQHF
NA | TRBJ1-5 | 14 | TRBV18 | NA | TGTGCCAGCTCACCTAGTGACCAGAGTCAGCCCCAGCATTTT | CASSPSDQSQPQHF
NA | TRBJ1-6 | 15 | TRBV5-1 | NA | TGCGCCAGCAGCTCGGACGTCGCCTATAATTCACCCCTCCACTTT | CASSSDVAYNSPLHF
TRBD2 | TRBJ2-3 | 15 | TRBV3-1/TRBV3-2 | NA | TGTGCCAGCAGCCGGGGACTAGCGGGGGGTGTTACGCAGTATTTT | CASSRGLAGGVTQYF
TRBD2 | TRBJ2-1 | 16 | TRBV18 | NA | TGTGCCAGCTCACCACCGGGGGGGGTATCCTACAATGAGCAGTTCTTC | CASSPPGGVSYNEQFF
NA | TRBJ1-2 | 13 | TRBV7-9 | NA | TGTGCCAGCAGCTTGACGGAAGTCTATGGCTACACCTTC | CASSLTEVYGYTF
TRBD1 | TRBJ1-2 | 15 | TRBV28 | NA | TGTGCCAGCAGTCCCGCGGGACAGATTAACTATGGCTACACCTTC | CASSPAGQINYGYTF
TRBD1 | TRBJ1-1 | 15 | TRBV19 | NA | TGTGCCAGTAGTATGTTGGCCAGGGGGTCCACTGAAGCTTTCTTT | CASSMLARGSTEAFF
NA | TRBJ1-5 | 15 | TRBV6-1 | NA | TGTGCCAGCAGTGAATCTACAGTGGAAACTCCGCCCCAGCATTTT | CASSESTVETPPQHF
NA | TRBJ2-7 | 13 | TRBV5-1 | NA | TGCGCCAGCAGCTTGGACCAGGGCTACGAGCAGTACTTC | CASSLDQGYEQYF
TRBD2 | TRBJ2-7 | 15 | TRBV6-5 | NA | TGTGCCAGCTCCGACGTCTTAGCGGGGGCGTCCGAGCAGTACTTC | CASSDVLAGASEQYF
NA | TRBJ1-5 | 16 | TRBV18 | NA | TGTGCCAGCTCACCACCAGGGACAACGGGCAATCAGCCCCAGCATTTT | CASSPPGTTGNQPQHF
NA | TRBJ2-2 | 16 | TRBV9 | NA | TGTGCCAGCAGCGTAGCTAGCCAGGGGGGTACCGGGGAGCTGTTTTTT | CASSVASQGGTGELFF
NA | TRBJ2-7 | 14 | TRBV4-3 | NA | TGCGCCAGCAGCCAAGATACAGTTGGCTACGAGCAGTACTTC | CASSQDTVGYEQYF
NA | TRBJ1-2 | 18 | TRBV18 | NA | TGTGCCAGCTCACCACCGTCGATCAATCCCAGGGGTAACTATGGCTACACCTTC | CASSPPSINPRGNYGYTF
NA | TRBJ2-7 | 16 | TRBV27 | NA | TGTGCCAGCAGTCTCAACTCACGGGGGGCTCTTTACGAGCAGTACTTC | CASSLNSRGALYEQYF
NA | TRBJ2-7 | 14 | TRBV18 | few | TGTGCCAGCTCACGGGAAGTGACCCCCTACGAGCAGTACTTC | CASSREVTPYEQYF
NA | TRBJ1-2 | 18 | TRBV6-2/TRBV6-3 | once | TGTGCCAGCAGTCAACAAAGGGGCACAGCTCCCAGGGGCTATGGCTACACCTTC | CASSQQRGTAPRGYGYTF
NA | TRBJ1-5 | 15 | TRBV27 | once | TGTGCCAGCAGTTTCACCGGGGGAAACAATCAGCCCCAGCATTTT | CASSFTGGNNQPQHF
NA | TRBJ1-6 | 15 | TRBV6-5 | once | TGTGCCAGCAGTAGGACACGGGAGAGGGTTTCACCCCTCCACTTT | CASSRTRERVSPLHF
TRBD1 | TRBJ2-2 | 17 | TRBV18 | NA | TGTGCCAGCTCACCACTGGTGGGGACAGCGAACACCGGGGAGCTGTTTTTT | CASSPLVGTANTGELFF
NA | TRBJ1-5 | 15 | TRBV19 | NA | TGTGCCAGTAGTATACAGGAGGGTCGCAATCAGCCCCAGCATTTT | CASSIQEGRNQPQHF
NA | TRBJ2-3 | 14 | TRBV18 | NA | TGTGCCAGCTCACCATCAGGGGTAGGGGATACGCAGTATTTT | CASSPSGVGDTQYF
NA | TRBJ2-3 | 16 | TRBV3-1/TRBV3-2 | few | TGTGCCAGCAGCCGAGCGATTCAGAAAAACACAGATACGCAGTATTTT | CASSRAIQKNTDTQYF
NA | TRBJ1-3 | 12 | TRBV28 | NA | TGTGCCAGCAGACCTGGGGGAAACACCATATATTTT | CASRPGGNTIYF
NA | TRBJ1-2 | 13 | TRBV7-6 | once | TGTGCCAGCAGCTTACTGGAGTCCTATGGCTACACCTTC | CASSLLESYGYTF
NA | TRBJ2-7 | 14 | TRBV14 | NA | TGTGCCAGCAGCCAAGCGGGACCGGGTCTAAAGCAGTACTTC | CASSQAGPGLKQYF
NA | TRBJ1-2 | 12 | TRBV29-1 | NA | TGCAGCGTTGAAGAGGGGGCGGGAGGCTACACCTTC | CSVEEGAGGYTF
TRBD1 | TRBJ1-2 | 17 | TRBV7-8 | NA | TGTGCCAGCAGCCTTTGGACAGGGGGCTTAGGAGAAGGCGGCTACACCTTC | CASSLWTGGLGEGGYTF
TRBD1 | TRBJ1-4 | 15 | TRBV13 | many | TGTGCCAGCAGCATCGGACAGGGAGTGGAGGAAAAACTGTTTTTT | CASSIGQGVEEKLFF
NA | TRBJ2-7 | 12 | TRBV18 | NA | TGTGCCAGCTCACTTGACCGCACCGAGCAGTACTTC | CASSLDRTEQYF
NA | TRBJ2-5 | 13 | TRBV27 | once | TGTGCCAGCAGTCGGGGAATCCAAGAGACCCAGTACTTC | CASSRGIQETQYF
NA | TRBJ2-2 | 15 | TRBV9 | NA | TGTGCCAGCAGCACCGCGCCCACAAACACCGGGGAGCTGTTTTTT | CASSTAPTNTGELFF
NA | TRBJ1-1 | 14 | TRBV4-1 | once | TGCGCCAGCAGGGACCGGGGGCGGAACACTGAAGCTTTCTTT | CASRDRGRNTEAFF